A single sample gave rise to the 19 T cell receptor beta chains below, sequenced in a study of graft-versus-host responses after intestinal transplantation. TCRdb's table, derived via immunoSEQ multiplex PCR, lists solely in-frame clones and lacks some. The repertoire holds around 55,000 clones, with roughly 90% as singletons. Which antigens these TCRs recognize remains unknown. The sample in question was unstimulated CD4+ T cells sorted from spleen or lymph node cells, obtained before transplant. The receptors come from a human donor who was the organ donor for an intestinal transplant.

This clone came up once. The V gene is TRBV7-9, the J gene TRBJ2-3; 13 nucleotides align to TRBD2. The V gene's germline CDR1 is SEHNR and CDR2 FQNEAQ (reference sequence). Trimming cost V 6 bases and J 0 bases; bases outside gene matches: 6. This CDR3 is built from 17 residues. CDR3 residues: CASRTGTSGTSTDTQYF. The CDR3 DNA reads TGTGCCAGCAGAACTGGGACTAGCGGGACTAGCACAGATACGCAGTATTTT.

The chain has TRBV21-1 and TRBJ2-7; TRBD1, the table's D call, lacks a check against the DNA. TRBV21-1 is deemed a pseudogene. This CDR3 has 17 residues. CDR3: CASSTNGLGTHSYEQYF. CDR3 nucleotide sequence: TGTGCCAGCAGTACAAACGGTTTAGGGACACACTCCTACGAGCAGTACTTC.

This rearrangement joins TRBV15 to TRBJ1-1, with D hard to call. Germline values: CDR1 LNHNV, CDR2 YYDKDF (reference sequence). Trimming took off 1 base at V and 2 bases at J, with 11 bases between the two ends. This CDR3 spans 15 amino acids. The CDR3 DNA is TGTGCCACCAGCAGAGGTATCGGACTTAACACTGAAGCTTTCTTT. This translates into CATSRGIGLNTEAFF.

Written as DNA, the CDR3 is TGTGCCAGCAGTCCACAGGGATCGAACACTGAAGCTTTCTTT. It codes for CASSPQGSNTEAFF. The gene calls are TRBV6-4 and TRBJ1-1; weak D call: TRBD1 (6 bases). The V end was cut by 5 bases, the J end by 1 base, with 11 bases between. Germline values: CDR1 MRHNA, CDR2 SNTAGT. The CDR3 is 14 amino acids.

The chain joins TRBV23-1 to TRBJ1-1; weak D call: TRBD1 (5 bases). TRBV23-1 is noted as an ORF with a role that remains uncertain. This CDR3 contains 17 residues. With 0 bases removed from V and 0 bases from J, the gap between germline ends came to 14 bases. This CDR3 reads CASSQSRDRKMNTEAFF. CDR3 sequence (DNA): TGCGCCAGCAGTCAATCGCGGGACCGCAAGATGAACACTGAAGCTTTCTTT.

This chain connects TRBV5-4 to TRBJ2-5; the D gene is possibly TRBD2 (6 bases). Germline V CDR1 and CDR2: SGHNT, YYREEE (reference sequence). Trimming stripped 3 bases from V and 3 bases from J, with 12 bases between. The CDR3 runs 14 residues. CDR3 sequence (DNA): TGTGCCAGCAGCTCCCACGGGAGAAAAGAGACCCAGTACTTC. Amino acids: CASSSHGRKETQYF.

V usage is TRBV21-1 and J usage is TRBJ2-5; TRBD2 is taken as the D call from the table, unchecked against the DNA. TRBV21-1 is a pseudogene. This CDR3 spans 15 amino acids. Here the CDR3 DNA reads TGTGCCAGCAGGCAGACTACGGGTTCCCAAGAGACCCAGTACTTC. Its protein product is CASRQTTGSQETQYF.

This clone was found a few times. J is TRBJ2-1 and V is TRBV9; 11 nucleotides line up with TRBD2. There are 19 residues in the CDR3. With 0 bases clipped from V and 0 bases from J, the junction kept 8 bases outside the gene matches. Germline V CDR1 and CDR2: SGDLS, YYNGEE. CDR3 protein: CASSVAPTSGSLSYNEQFF. The CDR3 coding sequence is TGTGCCAGCAGCGTAGCCCCTACTAGCGGGAGTCTCTCCTACAATGAGCAGTTCTTC.

In nucleotides, the CDR3 is TGTGCCATTGCCCGGGACTATTTGAGCACTGAAGCTTTCTTT. Its translation: CAIARDYLSTEAFF. The V call is TRBV19, the J call TRBJ1-1; TRBD1 is a possible D gene (5 bases). This CDR3 is 14 amino acids long. Germline CDR1 LNHDA, CDR2 SQIVND (reference sequence). V lost 10 bases and J 4 bases, leaving 19 bases between the germline ends.

This clone has only a few counts. The CDR3 spells CASSLAGAQYF. For the CDR3, the DNA is TGTGCCAGCAGCCTAGCGGGAGCCCAGTACTTC. The genes are TRBV28 and TRBJ2-5; 10 bases are shared with TRBD2. CDR3 length: 11 residues. Germline CDR1 reads MDHEN; CDR2 reads SYDVKM. V was clipped by 6 bases and J by 9 bases; unmatched bases: 1.

The CDR3 sequence: CASGLVRDSPNYGYTF. The CDR3 DNA reads TGTGCTAGTGGTTTGGTACGGGACAGCCCTAACTATGGCTACACCTTC. This chain uses TRBV12-5 with TRBJ1-2; 7 bases fit TRBD1. This CDR3 has 16 amino acids. Germline assignment: CDR1 LGHNT and CDR2 FRNRAP. The J segment lost 0 bases and the V segment lost 0 bases, leaving 4 bases of the junction unmatched.

V and J are TRBV6-5 and TRBJ2-7; perhaps TRBD1 as D (5 bases). This CDR3 region has 13 residues. Trimming took off 8 bases at V and 2 bases at J, with 13 bases between the two ends. Germline V lookup: CDR1 MNHEY, CDR2 SVGAGI. CDR3 region: CASSSRVAYEQYF. For the CDR3, the DNA is TGTGCCAGCTCCTCCAGGGTAGCCTACGAGCAGTACTTC.

The J gene is TRBJ1-5, the V gene TRBV2, with D possibly matching TRBD1 (5 bases). The V gene lost 5 bases and the J gene lost 1 base, with 15 bases spanning the gap. The CDR3 spans 16 residues. From germline, CDR1 is SNHLY and CDR2 FYNNEI. CDR3 sequence reads: CASSPREGRSNQPQHF. The CDR3 DNA reads as TGTGCCAGCAGTCCTAGGGAGGGGAGGAGCAATCAGCCCCAGCATTTT.

The V call is TRBV6-5, the J call TRBJ2-6; perhaps TRBD2 as D (6 bases). V shed 6 bases and J shed 0 bases, with 9 bases lying between them. This CDR3 is 15 amino acids long. CDR1 is MNHEY, CDR2 SVGAGI, per germline. CDR3 sequence reads: CASSRGSSGANVLTF. The DNA of the CDR3 is TGTGCCAGCAGCCGGGGGAGCTCTGGGGCCAACGTCCTGACTTTC.

V is TRBV28 and J is TRBJ1-5; 9 bases line up with TRBD1. The CDR3 is 20 amino acids. V lost 6 bases to trimming and J lost 2 bases; unmatched junction nucleotides: 20. Looked up from germline, CDR1 is MDHEN and CDR2 is SYDVKM. The CDR3 protein is CASRGTSGTGILRRNQPQHF. The DNA of the CDR3 is TGTGCCAGCAGAGGCACCTCCGGGACAGGGATACTTAGACGCAATCAGCCCCAGCATTTT.

The V call is TRBV15, the J call TRBJ2-2, with D possibly being TRBD1 (6 bases). V was cut by 1 base and J by 6 bases, with 12 bases left in between. The CDR3 sequence is 15 residues long. The V gene's germline CDR1 is LNHNV and CDR2 YYDKDF (reference sequence). The CDR3 here is CATSRGRGDSGELFF. In DNA, the CDR3 is TGTGCCACCAGCAGAGGCAGGGGAGACTCCGGGGAGCTGTTTTTT. Full variable domain (remainder filled in from reference TRBV15 and TRBJ2-2): DAMVIQNPRYQVTQFGKPVTLSCSQTLNHNVMYWYQQKSSQAPKLLFHYYDKDFNNEADTPDNFQSRRPNTSFCFLDIRSPGLGDTAMYLCATSRGRGDSGELFFGEGSRLTVL.

This chain uses TRBV4-1 with TRBJ2-6, with D possibly TRBD1 on 5 matching bases. Trimming took off 3 bases at V and 2 bases at J, with 14 bases between the two ends. The CDR3 runs to 17 residues. Germline CDR1 MGHRA, CDR2 YSYEKL. CDR3 loop: CASSQLQGRTGANVLTF. The CDR3 bases are TGCGCCAGCAGCCAGTTGCAGGGAAGAACTGGGGCCAACGTCCTGACTTTC.

This sequence joins TRBV6-1 and TRBJ2-7; possible D gene TRBD1, 6 bases. The CDR3 runs 12 residues. V shed 4 bases and J shed 8 bases, with 12 bases lying between them. Germline V gene lookup returns CDR1 MNHNS and CDR2 SASEGT. The CDR3 DNA follows: TGTGCCAGCAGTGCGCCCACAGGGCAGCAGTACTTC. Encoded protein: CASSAPTGQQYF.

This clone was counted once. The rearrangement joins TRBV18 to TRBJ2-3, with D tentatively TRBD1 (5 bases). The CDR3 consists of 15 residues. CDR1 and CDR2 from the germline V gene are KGHSH and LQKENI. Trimming took 2 bases from V and 3 from J, leaving 12 bases between them. The CDR3 coding sequence is TGTGCCAGCTCACCAGGAGCAGGGCGAACAGATACGCAGTATTTT. This sequence encodes CASSPGAGRTDTQYF.